This TCR beta chain came from a study of blood T cell repertoires in COVID-19. Study-wide background: There were acute and convalescent COVID-19 samples, and they came from the United States, Italy and Spain.

Data came from immunoSEQ multiplex PCR; TCRdb stores just in-frame clones and leaves some out. The sample has some 200,000 clones, over 75% seen once; the top ten hold nearly 4.5%. Sequencing was performed on peripheral blood. The clonotype comes from a man in his fifties or sixties with acute or convalescent COVID-19.

CDR3 coding DNA: TGTGCCAGCAGCTTGGATGGGGGCAACTATGGCTACACCTTC. Residues: CASSLDGGNYGYTF. The chain links TRBV5-6 to TRBJ1-2, with D possibly being TRBD1 (6 bases). Trimming left V 0 bases short and J 2 bases short, with 8 bases between. In germline, CDR1 is SGHDT, CDR2 YYEEEE. The CDR3 extends over 14 amino acids.